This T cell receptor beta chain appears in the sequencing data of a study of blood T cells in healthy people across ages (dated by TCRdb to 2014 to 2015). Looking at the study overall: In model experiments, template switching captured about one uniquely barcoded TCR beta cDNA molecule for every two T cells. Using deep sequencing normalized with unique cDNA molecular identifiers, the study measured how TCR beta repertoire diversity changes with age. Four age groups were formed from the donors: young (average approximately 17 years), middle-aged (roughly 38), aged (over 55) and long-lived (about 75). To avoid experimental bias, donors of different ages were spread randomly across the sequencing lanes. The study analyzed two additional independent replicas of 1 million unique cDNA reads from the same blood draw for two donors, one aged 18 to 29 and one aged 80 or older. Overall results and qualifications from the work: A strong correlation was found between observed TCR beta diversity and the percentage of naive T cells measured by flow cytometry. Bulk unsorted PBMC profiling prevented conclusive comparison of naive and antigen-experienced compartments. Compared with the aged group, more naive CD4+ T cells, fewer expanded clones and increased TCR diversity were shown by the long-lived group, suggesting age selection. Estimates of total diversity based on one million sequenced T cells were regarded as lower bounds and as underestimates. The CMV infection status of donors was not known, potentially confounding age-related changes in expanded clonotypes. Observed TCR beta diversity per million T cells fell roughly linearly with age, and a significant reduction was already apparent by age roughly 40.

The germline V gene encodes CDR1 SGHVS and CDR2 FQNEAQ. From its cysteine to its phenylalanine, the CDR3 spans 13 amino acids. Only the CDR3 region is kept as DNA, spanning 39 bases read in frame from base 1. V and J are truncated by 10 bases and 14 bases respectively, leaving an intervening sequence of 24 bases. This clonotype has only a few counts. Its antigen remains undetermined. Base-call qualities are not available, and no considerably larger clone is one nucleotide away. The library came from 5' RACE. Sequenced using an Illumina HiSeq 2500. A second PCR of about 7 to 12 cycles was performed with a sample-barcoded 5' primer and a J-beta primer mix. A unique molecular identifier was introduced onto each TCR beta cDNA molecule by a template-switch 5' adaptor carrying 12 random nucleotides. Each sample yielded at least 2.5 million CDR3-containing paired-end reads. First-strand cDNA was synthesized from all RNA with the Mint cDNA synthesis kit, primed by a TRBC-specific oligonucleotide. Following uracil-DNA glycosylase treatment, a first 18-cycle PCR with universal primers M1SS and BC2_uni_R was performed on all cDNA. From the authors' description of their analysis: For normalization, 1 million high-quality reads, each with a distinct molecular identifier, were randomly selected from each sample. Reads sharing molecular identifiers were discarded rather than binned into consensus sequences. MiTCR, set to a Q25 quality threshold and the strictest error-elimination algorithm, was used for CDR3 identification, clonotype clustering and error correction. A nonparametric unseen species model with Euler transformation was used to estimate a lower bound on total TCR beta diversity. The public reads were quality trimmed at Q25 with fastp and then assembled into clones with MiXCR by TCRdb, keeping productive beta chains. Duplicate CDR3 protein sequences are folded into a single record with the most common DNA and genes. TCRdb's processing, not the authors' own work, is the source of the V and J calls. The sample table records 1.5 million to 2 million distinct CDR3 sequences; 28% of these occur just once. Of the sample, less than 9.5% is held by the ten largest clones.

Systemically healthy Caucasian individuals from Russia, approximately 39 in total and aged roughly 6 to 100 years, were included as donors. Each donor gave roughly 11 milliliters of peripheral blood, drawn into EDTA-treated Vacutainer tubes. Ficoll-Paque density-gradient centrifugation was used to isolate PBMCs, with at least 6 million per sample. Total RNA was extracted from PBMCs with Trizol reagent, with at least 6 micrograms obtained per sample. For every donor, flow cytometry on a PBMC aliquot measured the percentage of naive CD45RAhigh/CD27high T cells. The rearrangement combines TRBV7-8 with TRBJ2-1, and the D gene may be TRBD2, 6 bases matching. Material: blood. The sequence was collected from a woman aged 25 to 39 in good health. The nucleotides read TGTGCCACTCTGGATCAAACCGGGAGAAGCAAGTTCTTC. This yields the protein CATLDQTGRSKFF.